The source of this T cell receptor (beta chain) is a study of cytomegalovirus exposure and HLA in healthy donors. Background on the study: The approximately 670 first-cohort repertoires shared a platform with the roughly 120 validation repertoires, as reported in a later analysis. Overall study results and limits: Reports credit the classifier with highly specific, highly sensitive diagnosis of cytomegalovirus status. For most TCR sequences rarity was the rule, although some public TCRs occurred in many donors.

Only one count was recorded for this clone. The antigen remains unidentified. J gave up 6 bases and V 0 bases, and 14 bases lay outside the gene matches. The germline gives CDR1 SGHRS, CDR2 YFSETQ. CDR3 length equals 19 residues. Generated by immunoSEQ multiplex PCR, the TCRdb table keeps only in-frame clones and is missing some. The top ten clones hold roughly an eighth of a sample with some 200,000 clones, approximately 80% of them seen once. The sample comprised PBMCs. This chain connects TRBV5-1 to TRBJ2-1, with TRBD2 identical over 11 bases. The source of this sequence is a woman aged 30 to 39 in good health and CMV-seropositive. The CDR3 region is CASSLARGSGRASGNEQFF. The DNA for the CDR3 is TGCGCCAGCAGCTTGGCCCGGGGTAGCGGGAGGGCCTCTGGCAATGAGCAGTTCTTC.